This paragraph reports one T cell receptor beta chain. These data belong to a study of T-cell memory formation after mild COVID-19. TCRdb re-called the 5' RACE reads through MiXCR, storing one row per CDR3 protein. The sample consists of about 170,000 distinct CDR3 sequences, over 10% of them appearing once. Trimming shortened V by 2 bases and J by 4 bases, and 8 bases separated the two germline ends. The CDR3 consists of 12 residues. Looked up from germline, CDR1 is DFQATT and CDR2 is SNEGSKA (reference sequence). The chain is built from TRBV20-1 and TRBJ1-1; D uncertain. The specimen was PBMCs or a T cell subset sorted from them (not recorded which). The TCR was taken from a man between 18 and 35 years old who had mild COVID-19 (a few samples of this study predate the infection). Cell type and time point are not known. CDR3 sequence reads: CSARPVGTEAFF. DNA for the CDR3: TGCAGTGCTAGACCCGTAGGCACTGAAGCTTTCTTT.